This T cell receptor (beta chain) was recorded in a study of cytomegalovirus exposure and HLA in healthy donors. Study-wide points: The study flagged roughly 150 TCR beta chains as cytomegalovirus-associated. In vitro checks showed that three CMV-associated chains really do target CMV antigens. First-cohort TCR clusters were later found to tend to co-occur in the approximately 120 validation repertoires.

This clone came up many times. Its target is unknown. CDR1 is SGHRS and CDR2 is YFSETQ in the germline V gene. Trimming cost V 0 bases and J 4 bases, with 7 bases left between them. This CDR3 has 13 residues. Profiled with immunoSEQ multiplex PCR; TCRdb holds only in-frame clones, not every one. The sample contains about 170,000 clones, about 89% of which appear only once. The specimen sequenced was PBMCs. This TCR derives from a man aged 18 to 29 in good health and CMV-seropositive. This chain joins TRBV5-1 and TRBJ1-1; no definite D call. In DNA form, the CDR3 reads TGCGCCAGCAGCTTGGGAGGGTCCACTGAAGCTTTCTTT. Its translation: CASSLGGSTEAFF. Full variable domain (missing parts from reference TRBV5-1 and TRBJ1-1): KAGVTQTPRYLIKTRGQQVTLSCSPISGHRSVSWYQQTPGQGLQFLFEYFSETQRNKGNFPGRFSGRQFSNSRSEMNVSTLELGDSALYLCASSLGGSTEAFFGQGTRLTVV.